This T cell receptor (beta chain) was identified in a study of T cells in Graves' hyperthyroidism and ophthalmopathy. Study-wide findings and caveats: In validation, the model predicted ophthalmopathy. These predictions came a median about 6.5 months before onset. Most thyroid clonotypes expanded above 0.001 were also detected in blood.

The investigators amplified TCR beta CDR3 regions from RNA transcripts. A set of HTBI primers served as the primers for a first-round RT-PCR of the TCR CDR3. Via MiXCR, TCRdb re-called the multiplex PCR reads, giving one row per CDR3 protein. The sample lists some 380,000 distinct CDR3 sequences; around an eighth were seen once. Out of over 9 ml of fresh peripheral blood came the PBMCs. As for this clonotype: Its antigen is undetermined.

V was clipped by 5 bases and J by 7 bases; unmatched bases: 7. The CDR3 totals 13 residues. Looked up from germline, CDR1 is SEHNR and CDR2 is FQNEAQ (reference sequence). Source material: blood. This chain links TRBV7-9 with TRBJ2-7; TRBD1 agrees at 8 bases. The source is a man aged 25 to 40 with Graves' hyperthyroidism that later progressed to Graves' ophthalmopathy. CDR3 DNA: TGTGCCAGCAGCCAGACAGGGGTAGCGGAGCAGTACTTC. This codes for CASSQTGVAEQYF.